This T cell receptor beta chain was documented in a study of blood T cell repertoires in COVID-19. Method: immunoSEQ multiplex PCR; TCRdb's copy keeps in-frame clones and lacks some. The sample comprises roughly 340,000 clones, 75% to 90% of which are singletons, and approximately 1% rests with the top ten. This CDR3 spans 15 amino acids. CDR1 SGHTA and CDR2 FQGNSA come from the germline V gene. The V gene lost 1 base and the J gene lost 4 bases, with 13 bases spanning the gap. This receptor was obtained from a man between 18 and 35 years old who had recovered from COVID-19. The rearrangement uses TRBV7-2 and TRBJ1-2; D uncertain. Sequencing was done on a sample of PBMCs or T cells enriched from blood (not recorded which). CDR3 in amino acids: CASSLEASPGYGYTF. The CDR3 region has the DNA TGTGCCAGCAGCTTAGAAGCCTCGCCGGGCTATGGCTACACCTTC.